The entry below gives a single TCR beta chain sequence along with its context. Sequencing used immunoSEQ multiplex PCR; TCRdb keeps in-frame clones, though not all of them. The sample has more than 80,000 clones, around four fifths seen once. As for time point: baseline, week 1 (first vaccination visit). The treatment: pre-vaccination baseline after standard-of-care therapy. This specimen belongs to a study of a mutant IDH1 vaccine in newly diagnosed glioma. Looking at the study overall: Antecedent treatment encompassed radiotherapy, temozolomide, or their combination; the majority received both.

V lost 5 bases and J lost 4; bases outside the gene matches: 8. Germline V CDR1 and CDR2: SNHLY, FYNNEI. This CDR3 contains 15 residues. The receptor was isolated from a woman aged 50 to 60 with glioma. V is TRBV2 and J is TRBJ1-1; 9 bases are a match to TRBD1. The material was PBMCs, obtained from a glioma patient treated with radiotherapy, temozolomide or both. The CDR3 spells CASSPRDRDGTEAFF. The CDR3 nucleotides read TGTGCCAGCAGTCCCCGGGACAGGGATGGCACTGAAGCTTTCTTT. Supplemented by reference TRBV2 and TRBJ1-1, the full variable domain reads EPEVTQTPSHQVTQMGQEVILRCVPISNHLYFYWYRQILGQKVEFLVSFYNNEISEKSEIFDDQFSVERPDGSNFTLKIRSTKLEDSAMYFCASSPRDRDGTEAFFGQGTRLTVV.